This TCR beta chain was identified in a study of cytomegalovirus exposure and HLA in healthy donors. The CDR3 sequence is 14 residues long. Germline assignment: CDR1 SGHNT and CDR2 YENEEA. Trimming took off 5 bases at V and 4 bases at J, with 13 bases between the two ends. 60 Vbeta and 13 Jbeta primers were used in PCR. Sequencing used immunoSEQ multiplex PCR; TCRdb keeps in-frame clones, though not all of them. The sample records 130,000 to 150,000 clones, 65% to 90% being singletons. The receptor comes from a woman aged 25-40 years in good health and CMV-seronegative. The J gene is TRBJ2-3, the V gene TRBV11-3; D possibly corresponds to TRBD2 (6 bases). Sample: PBMCs. CDR3 nucleotides: TGTGCCAGCAGCCCCACCGGGAGTTCAGATACGCAGTATTTT. Protein: CASSPTGSSDTQYF.